This entry describes one T cell receptor (beta chain). Its antigen is undetermined. Sequencing used immunoSEQ multiplex PCR; TCRdb keeps in-frame clones, though not all of them. This table has approximately 97,000 clones, approximately 93% appearing once. These data come from a study of cytomegalovirus exposure and HLA in healthy donors. Study-wide findings and caveats: TCR beta chains numbering more than 150 were designated cytomegalovirus-associated. Most observed TCR sequences were rare, whereas some public TCRs were detected in many donors.

The CDR3 runs to 13 residues. Trimming took 3 bases from V and 0 from J, leaving 5 bases between them. Per the germline V gene, CDR1 is MNHEY and CDR2 is SMNVEV (reference sequence). The V gene is TRBV27, the J gene TRBJ1-1, with D hard to call. Sequencing was carried out using PBMCs. This TCR was recovered from a woman aged 25-40 years in good health and CMV-seropositive. CDR3 sequence reads: CASSFGLNTEAFF. CDR3 coding DNA: TGTGCCAGCAGTTTTGGGCTGAACACTGAAGCTTTCTTT.